This T cell receptor beta chain was sequenced for a study of blood T cell repertoires in COVID-19. The CDR3 is 13 amino acids. Trimming stripped 4 bases from V and 5 bases from J, with 12 bases between. CDR1 SGHNT and CDR2 YYREEE come from the germline V gene (reference sequence). TCRdb's copy holds only in-frame clones and misses some; the assay was immunoSEQ multiplex PCR. This table has some 73,000 clones, approximately 85% appearing once. The sequencing input was peripheral blood. This sequence originates from a man aged 45-65 years with COVID-19, enrolled during active disease. The chain uses TRBV5-4 and TRBJ1-1, with a tentative D call TRBD1 (5 bases). In nucleotides, the CDR3 is TGTGCCAGCAGCGAACAGGTGGGGACTGAAGCTTTCTTT. It translates to CASSEQVGTEAFF.